This T cell receptor (beta chain) was sequenced for a study of regulatory T cells in long-lasting Graves disease. Time point: persistent/refractory GD, antithyroid drugs over 5 years with positive TRAb. The TCR library used RNA extracted from PBMCs. From each patient, about 8.1 milliliters of peripheral blood was drawn and collected into an EDTA anticoagulant tube. Trimming removed 3 bases from V and 0 bases from J, with 6 bases in between. This CDR3 has 13 residues. Germline lookup yields CDR1 DFQATT and CDR2 SNEGSKA (reference sequence). Construction of TCR beta libraries relied on iRepertoire HTBI primers and on Arm-PCR targeting CDR3 regions. MiXCR was run by TCRdb on the multiplex PCR reads, yielding one entry per CDR3 protein. The sample yields 600,000 to 800,000 distinct CDR3 sequences, 25% to 30% seen once.

This receptor was identified in a female donor with Graves disease. The specimen comprised peripheral blood mononuclear cells (PBMCs), sampled when the disease was refractory, from a patient treated with antithyroid drugs. The V and J genes are TRBV20-1 and TRBJ2-1, with no clear D. The CDR3 coding sequence is TGCAGTGCTAGGACCAGCTCCTACAATGAGCAGTTCTTC. Amino acids: CSARTSSYNEQFF.